The T cell receptor beta chain under discussion was sequenced for a study of blood T cell repertoires in COVID-19. This table comes from immunoSEQ multiplex PCR, and its TCRdb copy is limited to in-frame clones, with some not included. The table includes more than 110,000 clones, about 89% detected once. The CDR3 runs 17 residues. J gave up 1 base and V 2 bases, and 7 bases lay outside the gene matches. The germline gives CDR1 SGDLS, CDR2 YYNGEE. Sequencing input: peripheral blood. The chain carries TRBV9 and TRBJ2-2; TRBD1 agrees at 8 bases. This receptor was identified in a man aged 60 to 69 with active or convalescent COVID-19. As DNA, the CDR3 is TGTGCCAGCAGCGTCACACTTGGACAGGGGAACACCGGGGAGCTGTTTTTT. Translation gives CASSVTLGQGNTGELFF.